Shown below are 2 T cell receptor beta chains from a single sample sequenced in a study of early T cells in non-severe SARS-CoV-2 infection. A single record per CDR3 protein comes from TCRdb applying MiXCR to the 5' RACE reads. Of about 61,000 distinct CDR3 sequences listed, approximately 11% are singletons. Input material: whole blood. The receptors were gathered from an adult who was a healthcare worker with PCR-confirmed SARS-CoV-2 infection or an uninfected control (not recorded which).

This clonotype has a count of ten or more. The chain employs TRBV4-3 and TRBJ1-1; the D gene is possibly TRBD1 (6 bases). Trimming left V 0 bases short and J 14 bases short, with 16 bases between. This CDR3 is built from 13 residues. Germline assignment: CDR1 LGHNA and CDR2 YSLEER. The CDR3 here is CASSQDDNNRAFF. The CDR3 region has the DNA TGCGCCAGCAGCCAAGATGATAACAACAGGGCCTTCTTT.

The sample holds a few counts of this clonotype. The chain's CDR3 is CASSTSGGIYNEQFF. The CDR3 DNA sequence: TGCGCCAGCAGCACTAGCGGGGGAATATACAATGAGCAGTTCTTC. The chain couples TRBV5-1 to TRBJ2-1; 11 bases align to TRBD2. The CDR3 runs 15 residues. Germline V gene sequence: CDR1 SGHRS, CDR2 YFSETQ. J lost 4 bases, V lost 4 bases, and 4 bases had no gene match.